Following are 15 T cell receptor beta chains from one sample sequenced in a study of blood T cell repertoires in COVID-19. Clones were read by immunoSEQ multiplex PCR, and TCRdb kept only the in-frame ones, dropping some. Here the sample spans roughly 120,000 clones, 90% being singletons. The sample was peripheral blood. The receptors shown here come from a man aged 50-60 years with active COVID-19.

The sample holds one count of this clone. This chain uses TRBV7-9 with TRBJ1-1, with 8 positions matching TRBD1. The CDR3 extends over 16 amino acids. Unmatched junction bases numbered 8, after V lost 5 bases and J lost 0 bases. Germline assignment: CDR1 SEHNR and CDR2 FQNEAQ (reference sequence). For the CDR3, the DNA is TGTGCCAGCAGCCCCCCGGCCAGGGGGCTGAACACTGAAGCTTTCTTT. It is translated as CASSPPARGLNTEAFF. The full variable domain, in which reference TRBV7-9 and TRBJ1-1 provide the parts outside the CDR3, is DTGVSQNPRHKITKRGQNVTFRCDPISEHNRLYWYRQTLGQGPEFLTYFQNEAQLEKSRLLSDRFSAERPKGSFSTLEIQRTEQGDSAMYLCASSPPARGLNTEAFFGQGTRLTVV.

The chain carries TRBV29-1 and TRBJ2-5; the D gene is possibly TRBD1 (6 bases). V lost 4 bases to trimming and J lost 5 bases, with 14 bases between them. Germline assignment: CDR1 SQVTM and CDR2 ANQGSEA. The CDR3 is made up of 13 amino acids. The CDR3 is CSVVNRGKETQYF. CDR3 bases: TGCAGCGTTGTGAATAGGGGGAAGGAGACCCAGTACTTC.

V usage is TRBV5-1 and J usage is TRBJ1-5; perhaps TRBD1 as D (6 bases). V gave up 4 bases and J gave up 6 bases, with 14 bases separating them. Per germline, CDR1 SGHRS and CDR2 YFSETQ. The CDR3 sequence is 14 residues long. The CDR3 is CASSPEGTSQPQHF. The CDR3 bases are TGCGCCAGCAGCCCGGAAGGGACATCTCAGCCCCAGCATTTT.

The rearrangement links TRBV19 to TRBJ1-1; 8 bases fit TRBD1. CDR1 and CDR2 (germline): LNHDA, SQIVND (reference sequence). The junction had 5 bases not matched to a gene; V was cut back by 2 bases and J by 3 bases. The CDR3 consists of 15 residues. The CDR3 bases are TGTGCCAGTAGTATATGGGGACAGGTGGACACTGAAGCTTTCTTT. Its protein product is CASSIWGQVDTEAFF.

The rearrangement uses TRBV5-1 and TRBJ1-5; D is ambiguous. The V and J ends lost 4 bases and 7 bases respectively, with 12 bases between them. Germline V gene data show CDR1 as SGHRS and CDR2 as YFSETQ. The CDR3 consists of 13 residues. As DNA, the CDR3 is TGCGCCAGCAGCCCCCAGCCGGGGCAGCCCCAGCATTTT. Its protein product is CASSPQPGQPQHF.

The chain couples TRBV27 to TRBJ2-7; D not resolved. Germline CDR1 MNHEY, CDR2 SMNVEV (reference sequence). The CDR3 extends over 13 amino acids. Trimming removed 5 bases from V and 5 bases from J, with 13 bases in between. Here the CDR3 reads CASSPTWSDEQYF. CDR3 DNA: TGTGCCAGCAGTCCAACCTGGAGCGACGAGCAGTACTTC.

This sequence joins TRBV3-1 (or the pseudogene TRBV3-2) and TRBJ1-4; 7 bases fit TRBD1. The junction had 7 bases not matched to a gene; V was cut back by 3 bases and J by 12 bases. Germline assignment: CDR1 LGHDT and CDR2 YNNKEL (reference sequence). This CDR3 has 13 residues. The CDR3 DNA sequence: TGTGCCAGCAGCCAGGTTATTACAGGGGAACTGTTTTTT. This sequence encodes CASSQVITGELFF.

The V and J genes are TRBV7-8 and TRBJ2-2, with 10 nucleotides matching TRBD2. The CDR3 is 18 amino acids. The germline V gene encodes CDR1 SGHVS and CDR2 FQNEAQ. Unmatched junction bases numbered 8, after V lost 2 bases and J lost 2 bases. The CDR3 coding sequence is TGTGCCAGCAGCTTACGACTAGCGGGCGTTATTAACACCGGGGAGCTGTTTTTT. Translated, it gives CASSLRLAGVINTGELFF.

CDR3 coding DNA: TGTGCCAGCAGTTTAACTCAGGGGGCGCGGACTGAAGCTTTCTTT. The encoded protein is CASSLTQGARTEAFF. The chain recombines TRBV27 with TRBJ1-1; 8 bases agree with TRBD1. This CDR3 is built from 15 residues. V gave up 2 bases and J gave up 5 bases; unmatched junction bases: 7. Per the germline V gene, CDR1 is MNHEY and CDR2 is SMNVEV (reference sequence).

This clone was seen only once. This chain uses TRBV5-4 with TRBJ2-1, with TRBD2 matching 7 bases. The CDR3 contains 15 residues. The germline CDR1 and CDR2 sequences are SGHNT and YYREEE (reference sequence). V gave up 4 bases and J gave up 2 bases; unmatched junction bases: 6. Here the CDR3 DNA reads TGTGCCAGCAGCCCCAGCGGGGAGCCCTACAATGAGCAGTTCTTC. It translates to CASSPSGEPYNEQFF.

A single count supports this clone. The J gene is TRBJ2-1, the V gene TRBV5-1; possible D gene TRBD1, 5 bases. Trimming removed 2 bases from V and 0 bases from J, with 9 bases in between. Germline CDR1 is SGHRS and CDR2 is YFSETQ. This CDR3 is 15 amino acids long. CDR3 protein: CASSFTGSSYNEQFF. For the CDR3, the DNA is TGCGCCAGCAGCTTTACAGGTAGCTCCTACAATGAGCAGTTCTTC.

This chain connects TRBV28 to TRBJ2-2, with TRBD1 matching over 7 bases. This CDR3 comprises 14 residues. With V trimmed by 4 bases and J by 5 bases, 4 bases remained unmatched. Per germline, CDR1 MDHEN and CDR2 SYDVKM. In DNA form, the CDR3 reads TGTGCCAGCAGTTCACAGGGGCAAACCGGGGAGCTGTTTTTT. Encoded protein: CASSSQGQTGELFF.

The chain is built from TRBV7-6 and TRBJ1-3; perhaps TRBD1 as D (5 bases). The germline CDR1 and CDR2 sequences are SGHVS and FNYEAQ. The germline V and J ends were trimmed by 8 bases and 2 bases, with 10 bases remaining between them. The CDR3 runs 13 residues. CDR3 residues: CASAGGAGNTIYF. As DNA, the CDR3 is TGTGCCAGCGCGGGGGGGGCTGGAAACACCATATATTTT.

The CDR3 DNA reads as TGTGCCAGCAGACCCAATCCCCTCAGCTCCTACAATGAGCAGTTCTTC. Translating it yields CASRPNPLSSYNEQFF. This chain connects TRBV7-2 to TRBJ2-1; D ambiguous. Germline assignment: CDR1 SGHTA and CDR2 FQGNSA. V was clipped by 6 bases and J by 0 bases, with 15 bases between them. This CDR3 spans 16 amino acids.

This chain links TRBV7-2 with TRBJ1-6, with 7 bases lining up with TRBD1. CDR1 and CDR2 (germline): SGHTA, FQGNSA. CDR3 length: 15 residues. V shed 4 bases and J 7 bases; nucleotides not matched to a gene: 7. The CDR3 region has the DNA TGTGCCAGCAGCTCCCAGACAGGGTTGAATTCACCCCTCCACTTT. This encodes CASSSQTGLNSPLHF.